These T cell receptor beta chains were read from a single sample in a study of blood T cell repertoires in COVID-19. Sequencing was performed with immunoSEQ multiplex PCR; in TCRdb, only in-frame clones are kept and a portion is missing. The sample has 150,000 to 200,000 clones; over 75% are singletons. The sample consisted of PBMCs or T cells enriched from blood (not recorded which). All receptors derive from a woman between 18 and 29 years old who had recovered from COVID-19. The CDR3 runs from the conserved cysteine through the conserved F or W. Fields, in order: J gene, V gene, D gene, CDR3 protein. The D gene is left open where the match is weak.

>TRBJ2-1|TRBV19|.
CASSIRRGEQFF
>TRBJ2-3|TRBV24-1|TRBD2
CATSQTSGSRKGITDTQYF
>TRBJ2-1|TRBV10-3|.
CAISDYTTGLGEQFF
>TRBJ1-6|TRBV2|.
CASSEGPSYNSPLHF
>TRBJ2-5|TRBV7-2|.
CASSPPRGGQETQYF
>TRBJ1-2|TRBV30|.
CAWSRRIGYTF
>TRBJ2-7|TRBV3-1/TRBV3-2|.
CASSQDPRNHYEQYF
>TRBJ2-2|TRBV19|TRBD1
CASSIQGAHGTGELFF
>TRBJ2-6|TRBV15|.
CATSRDSGTGANVLTF
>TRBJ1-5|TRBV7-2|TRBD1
CASSAGQGAMGNQPQHF
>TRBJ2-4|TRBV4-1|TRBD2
CASSQGISGGDLAKNIQYF
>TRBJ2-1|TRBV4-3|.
CASSQQEGESYEQFF
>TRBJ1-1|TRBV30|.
CAWIRVLNTEAFF
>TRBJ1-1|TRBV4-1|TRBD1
CASSQTTGTGEAEAFF
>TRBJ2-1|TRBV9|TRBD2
CASSEGLAGPYNEQFF
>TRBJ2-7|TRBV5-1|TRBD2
CASSPLTGGTYEQYF
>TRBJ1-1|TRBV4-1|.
CASSQEGVLNTEAFF
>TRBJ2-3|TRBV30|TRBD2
CAWSVAGGITDTQYF
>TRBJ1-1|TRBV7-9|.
CASSLAGENTEAFF
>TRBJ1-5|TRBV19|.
CASSITGSNQPQHF
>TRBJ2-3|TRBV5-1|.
CASSSGQPADTQYF
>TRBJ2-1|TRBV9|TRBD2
CASSVRPGGLAQNEQFF
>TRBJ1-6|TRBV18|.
CASSPPGGLGPLHF
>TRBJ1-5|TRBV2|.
CASSEEAGPQPQHF
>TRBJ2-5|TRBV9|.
CASSQTAGVETQYF
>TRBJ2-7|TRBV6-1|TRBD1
CASSEPTGTGEF
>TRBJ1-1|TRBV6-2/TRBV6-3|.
CASSYSLGGIGRDTEAFF
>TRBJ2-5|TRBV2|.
CASVRDFEETQYF
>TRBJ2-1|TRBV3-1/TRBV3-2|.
CASSQGRPFSSYNEQFF
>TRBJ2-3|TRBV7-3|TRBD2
CASSFASGSADTQYF
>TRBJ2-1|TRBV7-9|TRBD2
CASRRTSGRNNEQFF
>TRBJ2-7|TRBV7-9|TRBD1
CASSTDPGTGHYEQYF
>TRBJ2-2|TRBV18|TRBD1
CASSPDRVGELFF
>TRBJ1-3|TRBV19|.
CASETGLGNTIYF
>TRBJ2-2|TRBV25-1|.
CASRSSGVGDTGELFF
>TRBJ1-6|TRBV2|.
CASNPSGNNNSPLHF
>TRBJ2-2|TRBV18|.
CASSPQSVGIGRGTGELFF
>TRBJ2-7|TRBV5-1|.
CASSLLGTRGDEQYF
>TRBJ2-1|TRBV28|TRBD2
CASSITGSRLAAPHSYNEQFF
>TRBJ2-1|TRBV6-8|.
CATQGHPYNEQFF
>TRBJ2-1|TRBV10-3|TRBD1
CAIRDSSYNEQFF
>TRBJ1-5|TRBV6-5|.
CASRQGNNQPQHF
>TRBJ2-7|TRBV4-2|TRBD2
CASSTRTSGNNEQYF